This T cell receptor beta chain is from a study of beta chain features in type 1 diabetes. Of the isolated RNA, all was reverse transcribed, and so the sequenced material was expressed TCRB transcripts. The method was immunoSEQ multiplex PCR; TCRdb's version includes in-frame clones alone and lacks a portion of them. The top ten clones hold about 6.7% of a sample with under 400,000 clones, 13% to 15% of them seen once. The CDR3 has 15 amino acids. V lost 4 bases, J lost 8 bases, and 20 bases lay in between. Germline V gene lookup returns CDR1 SGHAT and CDR2 FQNNGV. The table lists this clone with a few counts.

The receptor was isolated from a young man in good health. Sequenced material: central memory CD4+ T cells from blood. The J gene is TRBJ1-2, the V gene TRBV11-2; D is uncertain. CDR3 region: CASSSNGPSRQGYTF. The DNA of the CDR3 is TGTGCCAGCAGCTCCAACGGTCCCTCCCGGCAGGGCTACACCTTC.